Described below is a single T cell receptor (beta chain) sequence and its context. Its antigen is as yet unknown. It was with 60 Vbeta and 13 Jbeta primers that the PCR ran. Assay used: immunoSEQ multiplex PCR; TCRdb lists only in-frame clones, some missing. This sample yields fewer than 75,000 clones, of which 79% are seen a single time; 2.9% belongs to the top ten. The data were obtained in a study of cytomegalovirus exposure and HLA in healthy donors. Study outcomes and limitations: The study reported that TCR beta sequences accurately predicted HLA-A and HLA-B alleles in most subjects. According to the study, 180 or so TCR beta chains were cytomegalovirus-associated. The authors confirmed in vitro that three CMV-associated chains were specific for CMV antigens.

The V end lost 6 bases, the J end lost 3 bases, and 15 bases lay between the germline ends. The germline gives CDR1 LGHNT, CDR2 FRNRAP. This CDR3 region has 15 residues. Sequences were obtained from PBMCs. This chain uses TRBV12-5 with TRBJ1-5, with D possibly TRBD1 on 6 matching bases. The sequence was obtained from a woman aged 25 to 39 in good health and CMV-seronegative. The CDR3 DNA follows: TGTGCTAGTGGCGCCCCAGGGGTGCCCAATCAGCCCCAGCATTTT. It codes for CASGAPGVPNQPQHF.